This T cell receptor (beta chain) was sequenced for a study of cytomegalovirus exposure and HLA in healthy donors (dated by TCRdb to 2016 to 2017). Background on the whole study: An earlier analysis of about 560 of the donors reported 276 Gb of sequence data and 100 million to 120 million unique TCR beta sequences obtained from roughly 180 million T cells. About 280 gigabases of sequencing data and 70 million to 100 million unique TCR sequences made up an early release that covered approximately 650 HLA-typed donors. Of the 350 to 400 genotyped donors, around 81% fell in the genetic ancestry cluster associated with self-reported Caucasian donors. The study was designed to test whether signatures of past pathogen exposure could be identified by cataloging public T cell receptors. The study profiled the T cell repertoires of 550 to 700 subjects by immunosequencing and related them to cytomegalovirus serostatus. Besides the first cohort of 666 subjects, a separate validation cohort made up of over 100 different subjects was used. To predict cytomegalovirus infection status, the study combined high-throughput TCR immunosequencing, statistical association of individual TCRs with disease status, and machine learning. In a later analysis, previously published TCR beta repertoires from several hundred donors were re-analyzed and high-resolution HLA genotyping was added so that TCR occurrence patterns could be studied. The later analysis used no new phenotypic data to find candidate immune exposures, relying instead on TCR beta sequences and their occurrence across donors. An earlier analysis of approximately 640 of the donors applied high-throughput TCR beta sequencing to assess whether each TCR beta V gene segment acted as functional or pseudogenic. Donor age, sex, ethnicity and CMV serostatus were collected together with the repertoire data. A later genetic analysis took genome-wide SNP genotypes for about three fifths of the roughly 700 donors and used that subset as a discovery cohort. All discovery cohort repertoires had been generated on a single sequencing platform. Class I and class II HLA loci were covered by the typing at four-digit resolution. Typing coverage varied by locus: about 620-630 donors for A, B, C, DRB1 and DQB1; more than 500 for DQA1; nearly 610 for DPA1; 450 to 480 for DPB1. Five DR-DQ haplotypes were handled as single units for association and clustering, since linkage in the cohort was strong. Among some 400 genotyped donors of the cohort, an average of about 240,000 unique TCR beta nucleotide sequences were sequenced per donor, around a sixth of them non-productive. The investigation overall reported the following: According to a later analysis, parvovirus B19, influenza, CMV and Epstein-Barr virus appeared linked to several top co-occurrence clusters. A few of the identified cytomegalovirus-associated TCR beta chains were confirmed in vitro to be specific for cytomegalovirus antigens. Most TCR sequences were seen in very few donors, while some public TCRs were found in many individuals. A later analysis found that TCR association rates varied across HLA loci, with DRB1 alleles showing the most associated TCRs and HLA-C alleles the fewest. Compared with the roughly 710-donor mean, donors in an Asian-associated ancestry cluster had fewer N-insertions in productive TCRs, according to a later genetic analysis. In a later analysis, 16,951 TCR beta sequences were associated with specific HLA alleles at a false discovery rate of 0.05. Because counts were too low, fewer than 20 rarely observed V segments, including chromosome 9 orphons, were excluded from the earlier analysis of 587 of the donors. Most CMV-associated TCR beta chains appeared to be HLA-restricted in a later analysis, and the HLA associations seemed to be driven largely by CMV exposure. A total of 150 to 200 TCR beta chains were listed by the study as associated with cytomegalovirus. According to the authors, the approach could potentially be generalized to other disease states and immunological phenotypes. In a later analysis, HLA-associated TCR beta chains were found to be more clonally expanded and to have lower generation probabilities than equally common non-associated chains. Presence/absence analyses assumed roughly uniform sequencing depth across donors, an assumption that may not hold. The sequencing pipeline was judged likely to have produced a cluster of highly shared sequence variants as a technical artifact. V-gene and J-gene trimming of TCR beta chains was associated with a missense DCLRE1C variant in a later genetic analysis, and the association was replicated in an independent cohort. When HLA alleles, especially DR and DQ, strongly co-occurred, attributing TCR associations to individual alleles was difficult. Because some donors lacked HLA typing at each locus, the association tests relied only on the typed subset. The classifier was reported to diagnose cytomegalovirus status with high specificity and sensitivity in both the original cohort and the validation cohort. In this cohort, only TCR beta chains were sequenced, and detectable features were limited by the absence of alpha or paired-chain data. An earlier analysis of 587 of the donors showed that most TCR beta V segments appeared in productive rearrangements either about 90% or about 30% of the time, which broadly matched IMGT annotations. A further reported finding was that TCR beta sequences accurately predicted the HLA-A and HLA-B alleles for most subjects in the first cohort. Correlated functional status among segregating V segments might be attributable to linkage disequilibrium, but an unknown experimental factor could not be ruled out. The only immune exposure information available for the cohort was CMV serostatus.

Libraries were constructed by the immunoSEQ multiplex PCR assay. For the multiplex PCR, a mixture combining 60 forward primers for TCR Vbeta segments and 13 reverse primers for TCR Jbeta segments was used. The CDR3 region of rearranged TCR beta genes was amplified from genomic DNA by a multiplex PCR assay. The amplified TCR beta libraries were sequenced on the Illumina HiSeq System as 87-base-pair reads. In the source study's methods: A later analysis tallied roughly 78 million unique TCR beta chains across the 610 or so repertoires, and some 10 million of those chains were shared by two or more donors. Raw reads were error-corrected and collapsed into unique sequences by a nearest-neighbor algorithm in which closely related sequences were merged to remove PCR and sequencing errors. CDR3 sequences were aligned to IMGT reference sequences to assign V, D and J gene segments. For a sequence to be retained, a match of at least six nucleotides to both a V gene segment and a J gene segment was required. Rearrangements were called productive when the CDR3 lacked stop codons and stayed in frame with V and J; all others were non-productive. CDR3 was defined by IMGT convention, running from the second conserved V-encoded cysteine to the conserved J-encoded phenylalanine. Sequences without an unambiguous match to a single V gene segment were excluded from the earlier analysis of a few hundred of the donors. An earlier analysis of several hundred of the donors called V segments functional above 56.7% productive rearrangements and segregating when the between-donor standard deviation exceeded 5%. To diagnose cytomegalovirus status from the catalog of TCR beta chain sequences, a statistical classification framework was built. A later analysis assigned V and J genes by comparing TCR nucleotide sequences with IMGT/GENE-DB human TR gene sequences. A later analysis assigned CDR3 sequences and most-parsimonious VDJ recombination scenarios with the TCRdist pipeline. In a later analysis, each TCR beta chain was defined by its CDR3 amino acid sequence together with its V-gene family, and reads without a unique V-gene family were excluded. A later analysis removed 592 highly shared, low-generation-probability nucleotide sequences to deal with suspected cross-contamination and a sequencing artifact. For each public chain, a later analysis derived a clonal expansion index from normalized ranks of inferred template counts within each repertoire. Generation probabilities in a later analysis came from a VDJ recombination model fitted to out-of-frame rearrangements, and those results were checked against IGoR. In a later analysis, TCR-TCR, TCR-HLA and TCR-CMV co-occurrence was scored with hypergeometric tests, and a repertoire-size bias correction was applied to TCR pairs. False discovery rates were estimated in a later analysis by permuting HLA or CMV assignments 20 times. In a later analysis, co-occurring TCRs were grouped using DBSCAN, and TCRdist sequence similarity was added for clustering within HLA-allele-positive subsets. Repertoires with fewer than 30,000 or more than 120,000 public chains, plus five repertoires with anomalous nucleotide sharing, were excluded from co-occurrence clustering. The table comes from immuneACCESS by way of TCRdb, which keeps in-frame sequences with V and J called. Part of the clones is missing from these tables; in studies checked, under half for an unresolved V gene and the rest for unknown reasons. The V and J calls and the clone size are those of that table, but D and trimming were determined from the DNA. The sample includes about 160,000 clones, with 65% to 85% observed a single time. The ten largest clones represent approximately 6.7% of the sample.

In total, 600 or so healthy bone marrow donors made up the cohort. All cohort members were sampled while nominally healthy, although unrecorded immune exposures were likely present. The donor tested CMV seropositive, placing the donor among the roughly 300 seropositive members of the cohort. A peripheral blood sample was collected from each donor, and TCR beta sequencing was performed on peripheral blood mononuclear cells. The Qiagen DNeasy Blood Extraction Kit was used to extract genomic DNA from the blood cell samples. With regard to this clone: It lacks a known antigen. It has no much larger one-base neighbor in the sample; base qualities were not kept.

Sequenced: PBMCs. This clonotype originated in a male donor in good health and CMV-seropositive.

The base sequence is TGCGCCAGCAGCTTGCCCCCCAGGGGACAAGAGACCCAGTACTTC. It specifies CASSLPPRGQETQYF. The chain is assembled from TRBV5-1 and TRBJ2-5; 6 matching bases give a weak D call of TRBD1. The germline V gene provides CDR1 SGHRS and CDR2 YFSETQ. The trim is 1 base for V and 2 bases for J, with a gap of 12 bases between the germline ends. Including the terminal cysteine and phenylalanine, the CDR3 comprises 15 residues. The DNA shown is the 45-base CDR3, in frame from base 1.